This entry describes one T cell receptor beta chain. What it binds is not known. These data belong to a study of radiotherapy plus CTLA-4 blockade in lung cancer. Notes on the study in general: Response, reportedly, was best predicted by interferon-beta along with early blood T cell clone dynamics. Some TCR clones had been derived from tumors. These clones expanded in peripheral blood after radiotherapy plus ipilimumab.

The CDR3 has 15 residues. The ends lost 1 base at V and 7 bases at J; junction bases unmatched: 7. The V gene's germline CDR1 is SEHNR and CDR2 FQNEAQ (reference sequence). Some clones are missing from TCRdb's copy, which holds only in-frame ones; the method was immunoSEQ multiplex PCR. The sample comprises under 100,000 clones, around 81% of which are singletons, and just over 14% rests with the top ten. Focal radiation plus CTLA-4 blockade with ipilimumab was given to patients with chemo-refractory metastatic non-small-cell lung cancer. Material: peripheral blood, obtained from a patient treated with radiotherapy plus ipilimumab. The chain joins TRBV7-9 to TRBJ2-1; 7 nucleotides align to TRBD1. The receptor comes from a human donor with non-small cell lung cancer that progressed on radiotherapy plus ipilimumab. The CDR3 nucleotides are TGTGCCAGCAGCTTAGTGGCAGGGGGTTGGAATGAGCAGTTCTTC. It is translated as CASSLVAGGWNEQFF. Drawing the rest from reference TRBV7-9 and TRBJ2-1, the complete variable domain is DTGVSQNPRHKITKRGQNVTFRCDPISEHNRLYWYRQTLGQGPEFLTYFQNEAQLEKSRLLSDRFSAERPKGSFSTLEIQRTEQGDSAMYLCASSLVAGGWNEQFFGPGTRLTVL.